Below, 16 T cell receptor beta chains from the same sample are listed, as sequenced in a study of cytomegalovirus exposure and HLA in healthy donors. The PCR had 60 Vbeta and 13 Jbeta primers. Libraries were prepared by immunoSEQ multiplex PCR; TCRdb keeps only in-frame clonotypes and omits some of them. The data contain 200,000 or so clones, 60% to 80% of them seen just once; the ten biggest clones take up 1.5% to 2%. The sample consisted of PBMCs. These receptors were obtained from a man aged 18 to 35 in good health and CMV-seronegative.

This clone was seen just once. The CDR3 is CASSLPLSQGGISYEQYF. CDR3 coding DNA: TGTGCCAGCAGCTTACCCCTATCTCAGGGCGGGATCTCCTACGAGCAGTACTTC. The chain recombines TRBV7-9 with TRBJ2-5; a possible D gene is TRBD2 (6 bases). The end of the DNA is better explained by TRBJ2-7, so the J call may be wrong. Germline lookup yields CDR1 SEHNR and CDR2 FQNEAQ (reference sequence). This CDR3 is built from 18 residues.

The chain combines TRBV20-1 with TRBJ2-4; D is ambiguous. Germline V gene data show CDR1 as DFQATT and CDR2 as SNEGSKA (reference sequence). V was pared by 6 bases and J by 6 bases, with 9 bases between. The CDR3 loop spans 11 amino acids. The CDR3 here is CSANSPNIQYF. In DNA, the CDR3 is TGCAGTGCCAATAGCCCAAACATTCAGTACTTC.

The chain links TRBV6-6 to TRBJ1-5; D is unresolved. This CDR3 is 13 amino acids long. V lost 5 bases to trimming and J lost 6 bases, with 11 bases between them. CDR1 and CDR2 (germline): MNHNY, SVGAGI (reference sequence). CDR3 protein: CASSRGVGQPQHF. The CDR3 DNA reads TGTGCCAGCAGTCGGGGTGTGGGTCAGCCCCAGCATTTT.

This clone was observed a handful of times. The V gene is TRBV7-6, the J gene TRBJ1-5; D not certain. There are 16 residues in the CDR3. V lost 5 bases and J 1 base, leaving 15 bases between the germline ends. Germline assignment: CDR1 SGHVS and CDR2 FNYEAQ. The CDR3 is CASSKGGGRSNQPQHF. CDR3 in DNA: TGTGCCAGCAGCAAGGGAGGAGGACGAAGCAATCAGCCCCAGCATTTT.

V gene TRBV5-4 combines with J gene TRBJ1-2; 7 nucleotides match TRBD1. Germline V gives CDR1 SGHNT, CDR2 YYREEE (reference sequence). V was clipped by 4 bases and J by 3 bases; unmatched bases: 9. The CDR3 runs 15 residues. CDR3 sequence (DNA): TGTGCCAGCAGCCGTTTAGGGACAGATTACTATGGCTACACCTTC. Its protein product is CASSRLGTDYYGYTF.

This clone was counted only a few times. The rearrangement uses TRBV30 and TRBJ2-5; D is unclear. Between the trimmed V and J ends, which lost 1 base and 11 bases, there was a span of 11 bases. The germline CDR1 and CDR2 sequences are GTSNPN and SVGIG (reference sequence). The CDR3 is 11 residues long. The DNA of the CDR3 is TGTGCCTGGAGTGCTCGGGTGGAGCAGTACTTC. It is translated as CAWSARVEQYF.

The chain uses TRBV28 and TRBJ2-7; D is possibly TRBD1 (6 bases). The CDR3 is 15 amino acids. Germline CDR1 is MDHEN and CDR2 is SYDVKM. The V end was cut by 5 bases, the J end by 0 bases, with 14 bases between. CDR3 nucleotide sequence: TGTGCCAGCAGTCCTCGCCAGGGGCTCTCCTACGAGCAGTACTTC. Translating gives CASSPRQGLSYEQYF.

V gene TRBV27 combines with J gene TRBJ2-7, with 9 bases fitting TRBD1. After removal of 0 bases from V and 4 bases from J, the junction contained 7 bases not matched to a gene. Germline V gene sequence: CDR1 MNHEY, CDR2 SMNVEV (reference sequence). This CDR3 region has 16 residues. The CDR3 DNA reads TGTGCCAGCAGTTTATCCGGGGACAGGGTTCAGTACGAGCAGTACTTC. Encoded protein: CASSLSGDRVQYEQYF.

The rearrangement uses TRBV6-5 and TRBJ1-1; no reliable D call. The CDR3 extends over 13 amino acids. The germline CDR1 and CDR2 sequences are MNHEY and SVGAGI. The V end lost 3 bases, the J end lost 1 base, and 6 bases lay between the germline ends. The CDR3 reads CASSYLPNTEAFF. The CDR3 bases are TGTGCCAGCAGTTATCTACCGAACACTGAAGCTTTCTTT.

This clone turned up a few times. This chain links TRBV10-1 with TRBJ2-7, with D maybe TRBD2 (6 bases). The CDR3 sequence is 14 residues long. Germline loops: CDR1 WNHNN, CDR2 SYGVQD (reference sequence). V dropped 4 bases and J dropped 7 bases, with 17 bases sitting between them. CDR3 residues: CASSGREYSWEQYF. For the CDR3, the DNA is TGCGCCAGCAGTGGCCGGGAGTACTCCTGGGAGCAGTACTTC.

A single count supports this clone. The V gene is TRBV4-3, the J gene TRBJ2-2; a possible D gene is TRBD2 (6 bases). The CDR3 is made up of 17 amino acids. The germline CDR1 and CDR2 sequences are LGHNA and YSLEER. V shed 4 bases and J shed 5 bases, with 20 bases lying between them. CDR3 loop: CASSPGTRALGTGELFF. The CDR3 region has the DNA TGCGCCAGCAGCCCCGGGACTCGGGCCCTTGGGACCGGGGAGCTGTTTTTT.

This chain links TRBV18 with TRBJ1-1; the match to TRBD1 covers 9 bases. This CDR3 has 15 residues. After removal of 0 bases from V and 6 bases from J, the junction contained 5 bases not matched to a gene. Germline V gene sequence: CDR1 KGHSH, CDR2 LQKENI. In nucleotides, the CDR3 is TGTGCCAGCTCACCACCGGACAGGGGAGGGGCTGAAGCTTTCTTT. It translates to CASSPPDRGGAEAFF. The entire variable domain, with the rest obtained from reference TRBV18 and TRBJ1-1, is as follows: NAGVMQNPRHLVRRRGQEARLRCSPMKGHSHVYWYRQLPEEGLKFMVYLQKENIIDESGMPKERFSAEFPKEGPSILRIQQVVRGDSAAYFCASSPPDRGGAEAFFGQGTRLTVV.

V and J are TRBV10-3 and TRBJ2-7; 7 bases are a match to TRBD2. The CDR3 loop spans 11 amino acids. Germline V gene data show CDR1 as ENHRY and CDR2 as SYGVKD. Trimming took 9 bases from V and 6 from J; bases not matched to a gene: 5. CDR3 sequence: CAMGGGGEQYF. CDR3 bases: TGTGCCATGGGGGGGGGTGGCGAGCAGTACTTC.

Written as DNA, the CDR3 is TGTGCCAGCAGTCACAGGGATTATCAGCCCCAGCATTTT. Protein: CASSHRDYQPQHF. The J gene is TRBJ1-5, the V gene TRBV6-1, with D perhaps matching TRBD1 (6 bases). The ends were cut back, 5 bases at V and 5 bases at J, with 10 bases in the middle. Per the germline V gene, CDR1 is MNHNS and CDR2 is SASEGT. This CDR3 region has 13 residues.

Only one count was recorded for this clone. The V and J genes are TRBV19 and TRBJ2-1, with unresolved D. CDR3 length equals 15 residues. Trimming removed 8 bases at V and 1 base at J, with 15 bases between. Germline V CDR1 and CDR2: LNHDA, SQIVND (reference sequence). Written as DNA, the CDR3 is TGTGCCAGTCATTCGTATGAGGATTCCTACAATGAGCAGTTCTTC. It yields the protein CASHSYEDSYNEQFF.

The chain combines TRBV15 with TRBJ2-6; perhaps TRBD1 as D (6 bases). Deletions cut 3 bases from V and 12 bases from J, with 12 bases between. CDR3 length equals 13 residues. Germline V lookup: CDR1 LNHNV, CDR2 YYDKDF (reference sequence). For the CDR3, the DNA is TGTGCCACCAGCAGGTCAGGGGAAGGCGTCCTGACTTTC. This codes for CATSRSGEGVLTF.